The 11 T cell receptor beta chains reported below all come from one sample, sequenced in a study of CD8+ T cells in alopecia areata. The sorting of pooled cutaneous lymph node cells relied on CD4, CD8alpha, NKG2D, NKG2ACE and other markers. Extracted from the samples, RNA was reverse transcribed into cDNA to serve as the sequencing template. Assay used: immunoSEQ multiplex PCR; TCRdb lists only in-frame clones, some missing. This set yields around 300,000 clones and no singletons; the top ten hold more than 1%. Material for sequencing was CD4+ T cells sorted from a lymph node. Source of these receptors: a C3H/HeJ mouse with alopecia areata. This strain's MHC haplotype is H2-k.

This clone was picked up many times. These gene names are mouse names. Read coverage stops 4 residues before the CDR3 terminus; the germline J gene supplies the remainder. The J gene is TRBJ2-7, the V gene TRBV1; D is undetermined. The germline CDR1 and CDR2 sequences are NSQYPW and LRSPGD (reference sequence). The V end was cut by 4 bases, the J end by 0 bases, with 7 bases between. This CDR3 region has 13 residues. CDR3 in amino acids: CTCSGQSSYEQYF. CDR3 DNA, as far as it was read: TGCACCTGCAGTGGACAAAGCTCCTAT.

Only a few counts were recorded for this clone. Each gene name is a mouse one. With the read ending 4 residues before the CDR3 end, the germline J gene is used to fill in that end. This chain joins TRBV13-1 and TRBJ2-5; 8 nucleotides align to TRBD1. The CDR3 runs to 13 residues. Germline loops: CDR1 NSHNY, CDR2 SYGAGN. The CDR3: CASIPGQEDTQYF. The CDR3 bases that were read are TGTGCCAGCATACCGGGACAGGAGGAC.

This clone has a count of ten or more. Mouse germline and gene names are used. This same CDR3 is encoded by further DNA sequences in the sample. The sequenced CDR3 bases are TGTGCCAGCAGTCGGGACAGGGGGGACTCC. As protein: CASSRDRGDS. The whole CDR3 reads CASSRDRGDSDYTF. The V gene is TRBV13-3, the J gene TRBJ1-2, with 11 nucleotides matching TRBD1. The CDR3 end is not reached by the read, which stops 4 residues before it; the germline J gene fills it in. The CDR3 spans 14 residues. Germline loops: CDR1 NNHDY, CDR2 SYVADS. V lost 4 bases, J lost 3 bases, and 2 bases stayed unmatched.

Worth noting for this clone: Gene names refer to mouse genes. The read halts 4 residues ahead of the CDR3 end, with the missing end drawn from the germline J gene. This CDR3 is also generated by other DNA sequences in the sample. V is TRBV13-1 and J is TRBJ2-5; D remains ambiguous. Germline-derived CDR1 and CDR2 are NSHNY and SYGAGN. This CDR3 has 13 residues. The CDR3 bases that were read are TGTGCCAGCAGTGATGCAACTGAAGAC. Its protein is CASSDATED. The full CDR3 sequence reads CASSDATEDTQYF.

This clone was seen more than once but under ten times. Gene names refer to mouse genes. CDR3 amino acids: CTCSAQTETLYF. The part of the CDR3 DNA that was read is TGCACCTGCAGTGCACAAACAGAA. V gene TRBV1 combines with J gene TRBJ2-3; D is uncertain. The CDR3 end falls 4 residues outside the read, so it is completed with the germline J gene. The V and J ends lost 2 bases and 4 bases respectively, with 4 bases between them. Germline V gives CDR1 NSQYPW, CDR2 LRSPGD (reference sequence). This CDR3 is 12 amino acids long.

This clone appeared a few times. Here the gene names and germline are mouse. The read ends 4 residues before the CDR3 terminus; that terminus is restored from the germline J gene. Other DNA sequences of this sample code for an identical CDR3. The genes are TRBV13-1 and TRBJ1-1; D perhaps matches TRBD1 (5 bases). CDR1 is NSHNY and CDR2 is SYGAGN in the germline V gene. The CDR3 runs to 13 residues. The CDR3: CASSDAGGREVFF. Incomplete CDR3 DNA: TGTGCCAGCAGTGATGCTGGGGGGAGA.

A remark on this clone: The genes and germline here are from mouse. The CDR3 goes on 4 residues after the read ends, and that part is filled in from the germline J gene. This sample includes further DNA sequences coding for the same CDR3. J is TRBJ2-2 and V is TRBV13-1, with 10 nucleotides matching TRBD2. This CDR3 is 17 amino acids long. CDR1 NSHNY and CDR2 SYGAGN come from the germline V gene. Losses at the gene ends were 0 bases for V and 2 bases for J; bases not matched to a gene: 4. The CDR3 spells CASSDGWGGANTGQLYF. The CDR3 bases that were read are TGTGCCAGCAGTGATGGCTGGGGGGGCGCGAACACCGGG.

Remarks on this clone: Gene names refer to mouse genes. The read finishes 4 residues shy of the CDR3 end, and the germline J gene is used to complete it. The chain couples TRBV19 to TRBJ1-2; a possible D gene is TRBD1 (6 bases). Trimming stripped 6 bases from V and 0 bases from J, with 15 bases between. The CDR3 consists of 15 residues. The germline V gene has CDR1 FNHDT and CDR2 SITEND (reference sequence). CDR3 amino acids: CASTKPGHANSDYTF. CDR3 DNA (partial): TGTGCCAGCACCAAACCGGGACACGCAAACTCC.

Points on this clone: The genes and germline here are from mouse. The CDR3 end lies 4 residues beyond the end of the read and is filled in from the germline J gene. V and J are TRBV5 and TRBJ2-7; 9 nucleotides line up with TRBD1. Germline lookup yields CDR1 LGHNA and CDR2 YNLKQL (reference sequence). The CDR3 is 16 residues long. CDR3: CASSQAKSGQGYEQYF. CDR3 DNA, as far as it was read: TGTGCCAGCAGCCAAGCCAAGTCGGGACAGGGTTAT.

This clone was recorded a few times. The genes are named according to mouse. The read halts 4 residues ahead of the CDR3 end, with the missing end drawn from the germline J gene. This sequence joins TRBV5 and TRBJ2-5; 10 bases line up with TRBD1. V was pared by 4 bases and J by 1 base, with 5 bases of the junction left unmatched. The CDR3 is made up of 16 amino acids. Germline loops: CDR1 LGHNA, CDR2 YNLKQL (reference sequence). CDR3 in amino acids: CASSPGTGEDQDTQYF. CDR3 DNA (partial): TGTGCCAGCAGCCCGGGGACAGGGGAGGACCAAGAC.

This clone has just a few counts. Gene names are the mouse ones. Read data end 4 residues before the CDR3 end; the end is taken from the germline J gene. Other DNA sequences in this sample translate to the same CDR3. The chain combines TRBV13-3 with TRBJ2-7, with 10 bases fitting TRBD2. Germline loops: CDR1 NNHDY, CDR2 SYVADS. This CDR3 contains 13 residues. CDR3 DNA, as far as it was read: TGTGCCAGCAGAGGACTGGGGGTTTAT. It encodes CASRGLGVY. The full CDR3 protein reads CASRGLGVYEQYF.